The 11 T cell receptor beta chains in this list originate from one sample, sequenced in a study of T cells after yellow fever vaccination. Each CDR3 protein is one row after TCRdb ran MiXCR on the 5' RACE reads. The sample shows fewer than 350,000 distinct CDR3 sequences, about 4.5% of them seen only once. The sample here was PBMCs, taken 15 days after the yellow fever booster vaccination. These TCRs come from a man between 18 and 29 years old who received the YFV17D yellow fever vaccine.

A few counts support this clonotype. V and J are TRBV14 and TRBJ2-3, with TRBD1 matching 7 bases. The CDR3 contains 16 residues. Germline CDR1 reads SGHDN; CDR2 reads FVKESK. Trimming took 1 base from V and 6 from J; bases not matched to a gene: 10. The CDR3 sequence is CASSQGVRTGTDTQYF. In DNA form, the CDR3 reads TGTGCCAGCAGCCAAGGGGTTAGGACAGGAACGGATACGCAGTATTTT.

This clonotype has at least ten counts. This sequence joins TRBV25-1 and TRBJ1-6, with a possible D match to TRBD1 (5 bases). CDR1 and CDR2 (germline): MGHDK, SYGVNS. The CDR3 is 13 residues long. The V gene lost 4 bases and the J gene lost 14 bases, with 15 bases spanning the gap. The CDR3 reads CASSAGTSITLHF. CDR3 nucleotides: TGTGCCAGCAGTGCCGGGACCTCCATCACCCTCCACTTT.

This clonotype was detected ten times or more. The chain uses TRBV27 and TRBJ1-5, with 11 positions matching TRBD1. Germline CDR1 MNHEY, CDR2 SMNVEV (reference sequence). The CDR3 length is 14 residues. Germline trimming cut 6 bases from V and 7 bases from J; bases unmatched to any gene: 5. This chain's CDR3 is CASRGQGVGQPQHF. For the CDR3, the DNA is TGTGCCAGCAGGGGACAGGGGGTCGGACAGCCCCAGCATTTT.

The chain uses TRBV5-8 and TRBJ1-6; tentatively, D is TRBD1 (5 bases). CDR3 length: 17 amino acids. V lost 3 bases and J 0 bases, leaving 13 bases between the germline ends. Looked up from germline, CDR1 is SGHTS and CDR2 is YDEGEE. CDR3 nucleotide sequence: TGTGCCAGCAGCTCGAACAGGAGGAGCTCCTATAATTCACCCCTCCACTTT. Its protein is CASSSNRRSSYNSPLHF.

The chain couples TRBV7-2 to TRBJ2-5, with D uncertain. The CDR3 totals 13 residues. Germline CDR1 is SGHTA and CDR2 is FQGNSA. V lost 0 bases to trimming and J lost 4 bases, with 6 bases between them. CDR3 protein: CASSLATTETQYF. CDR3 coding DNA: TGTGCCAGCAGCTTAGCCACAACAGAGACCCAGTACTTC.

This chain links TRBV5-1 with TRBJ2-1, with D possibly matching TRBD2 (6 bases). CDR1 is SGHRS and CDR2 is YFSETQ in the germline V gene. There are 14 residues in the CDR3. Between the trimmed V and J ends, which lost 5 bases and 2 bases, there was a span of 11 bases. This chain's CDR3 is CASRLAIAYNEQFF. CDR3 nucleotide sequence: TGCGCCAGCAGACTAGCTATCGCCTACAATGAGCAGTTCTTC.

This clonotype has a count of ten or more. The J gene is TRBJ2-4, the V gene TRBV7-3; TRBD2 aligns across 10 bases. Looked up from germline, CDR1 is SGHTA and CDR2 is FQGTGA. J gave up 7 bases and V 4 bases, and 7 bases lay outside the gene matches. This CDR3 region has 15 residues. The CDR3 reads CASSWEAGGPNIQYF. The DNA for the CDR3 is TGTGCCAGCAGCTGGGAAGCGGGGGGGCCGAACATTCAGTACTTC.

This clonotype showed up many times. In DNA, the CDR3 is TGTGCCAGCAGCCAAGGCCCCAGGGTATACATTCAGTACTTC. Protein sequence: CASSQGPRVYIQYF. V and J are TRBV3-1 and TRBJ2-4; D is possibly TRBD1 (5 bases). Germline V CDR1 and CDR2: LGHDT, YNNKEL (reference sequence). CDR3 length equals 14 residues. V was pared by 1 base and J by 8 bases, with 12 bases between.

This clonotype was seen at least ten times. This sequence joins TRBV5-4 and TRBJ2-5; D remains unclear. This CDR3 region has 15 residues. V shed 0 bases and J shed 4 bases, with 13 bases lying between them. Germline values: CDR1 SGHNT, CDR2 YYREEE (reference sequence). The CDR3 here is CASSLADSSGETQYF. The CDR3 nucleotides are TGTGCCAGCAGCTTGGCCGATAGTTCAGGAGAGACCCAGTACTTC.

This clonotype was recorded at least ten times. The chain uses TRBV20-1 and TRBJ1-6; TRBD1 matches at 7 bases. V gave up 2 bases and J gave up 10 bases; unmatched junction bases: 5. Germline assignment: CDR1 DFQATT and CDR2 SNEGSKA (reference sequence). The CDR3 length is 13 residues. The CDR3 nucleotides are TGCAGTGCTAGACAGGGGGTAAACTCACCCCTCCACTTT. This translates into CSARQGVNSPLHF.

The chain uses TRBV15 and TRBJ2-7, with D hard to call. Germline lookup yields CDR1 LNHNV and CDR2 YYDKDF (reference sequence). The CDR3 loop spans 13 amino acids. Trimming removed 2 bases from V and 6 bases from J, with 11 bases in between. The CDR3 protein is CATSRPQGPEQYV. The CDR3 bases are TGTGCCACCAGCAGACCTCAAGGGCCCGAGCAGTACGTC.